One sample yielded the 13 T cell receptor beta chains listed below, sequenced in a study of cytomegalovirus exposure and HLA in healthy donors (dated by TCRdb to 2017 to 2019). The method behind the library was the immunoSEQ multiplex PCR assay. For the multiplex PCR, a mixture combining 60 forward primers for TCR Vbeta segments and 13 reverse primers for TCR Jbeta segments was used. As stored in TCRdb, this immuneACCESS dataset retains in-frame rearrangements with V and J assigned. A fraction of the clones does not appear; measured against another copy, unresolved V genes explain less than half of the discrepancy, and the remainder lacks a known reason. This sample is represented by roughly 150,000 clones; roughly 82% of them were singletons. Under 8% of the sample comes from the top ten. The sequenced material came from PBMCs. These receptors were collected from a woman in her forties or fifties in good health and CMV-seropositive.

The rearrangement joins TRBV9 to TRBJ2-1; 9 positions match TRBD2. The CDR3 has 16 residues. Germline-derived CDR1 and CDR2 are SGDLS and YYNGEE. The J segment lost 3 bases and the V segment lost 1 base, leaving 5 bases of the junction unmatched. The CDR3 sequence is CASSVMRRGGYNEQFF. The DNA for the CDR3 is TGTGCCAGCAGCGTAATGAGGCGGGGGGGCTACAATGAGCAGTTCTTC.

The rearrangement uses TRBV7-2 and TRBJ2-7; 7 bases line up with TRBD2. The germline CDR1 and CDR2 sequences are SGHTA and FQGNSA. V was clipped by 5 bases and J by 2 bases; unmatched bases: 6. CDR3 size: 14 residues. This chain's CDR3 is CASSPGTNPYEQYF. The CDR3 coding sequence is TGTGCCAGCAGCCCCGGGACTAATCCCTACGAGCAGTACTTC.

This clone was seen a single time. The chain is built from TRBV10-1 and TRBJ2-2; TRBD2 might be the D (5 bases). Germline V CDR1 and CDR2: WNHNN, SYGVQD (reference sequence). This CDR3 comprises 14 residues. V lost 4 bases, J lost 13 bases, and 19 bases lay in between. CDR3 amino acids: CASSVGTRQARLFF. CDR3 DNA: TGCGCCAGCAGTGTCGGAACTAGGCAGGCTAGGCTGTTTTTT.

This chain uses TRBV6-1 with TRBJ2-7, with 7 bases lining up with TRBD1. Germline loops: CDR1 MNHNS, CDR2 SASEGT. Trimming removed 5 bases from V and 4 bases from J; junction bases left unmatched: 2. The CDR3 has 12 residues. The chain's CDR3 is CASSRQGYEQYF. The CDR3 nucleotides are TGTGCCAGCAGTCGACAGGGATACGAGCAGTACTTC.

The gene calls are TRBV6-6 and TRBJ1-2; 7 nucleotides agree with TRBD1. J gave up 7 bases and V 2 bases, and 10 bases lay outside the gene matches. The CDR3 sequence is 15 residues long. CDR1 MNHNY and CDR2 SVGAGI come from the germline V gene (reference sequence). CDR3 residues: CASSYAQVQGPGYTF. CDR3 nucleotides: TGTGCCAGCAGTTACGCCCAGGTACAGGGGCCTGGCTACACCTTC.

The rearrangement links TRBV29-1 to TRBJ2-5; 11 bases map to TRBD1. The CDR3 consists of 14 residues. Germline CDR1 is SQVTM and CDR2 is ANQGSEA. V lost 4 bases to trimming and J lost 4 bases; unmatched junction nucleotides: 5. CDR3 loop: CSVVDRGRGETQYF. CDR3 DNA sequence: TGCAGCGTTGTGGACAGGGGGCGTGGAGAGACCCAGTACTTC.

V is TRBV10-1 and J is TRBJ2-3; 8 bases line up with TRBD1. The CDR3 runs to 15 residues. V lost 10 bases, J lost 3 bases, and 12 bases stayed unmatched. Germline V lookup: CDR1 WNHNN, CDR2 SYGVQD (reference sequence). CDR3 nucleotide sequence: TGCGCCACTTCGGACAGGGCGGACTGGACAGATACGCAGTATTTT. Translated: CATSDRADWTDTQYF.

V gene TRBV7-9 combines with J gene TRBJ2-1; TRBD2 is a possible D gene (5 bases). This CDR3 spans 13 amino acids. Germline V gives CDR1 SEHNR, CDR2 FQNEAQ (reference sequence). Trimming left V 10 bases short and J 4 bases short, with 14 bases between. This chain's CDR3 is CATSEALYNEQFF. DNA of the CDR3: TGTGCCACCTCGGAGGCACTATACAATGAGCAGTTCTTC.

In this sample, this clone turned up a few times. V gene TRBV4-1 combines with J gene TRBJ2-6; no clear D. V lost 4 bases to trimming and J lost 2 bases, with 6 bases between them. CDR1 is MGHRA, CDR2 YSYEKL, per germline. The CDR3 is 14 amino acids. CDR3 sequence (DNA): TGCGCCAGCAGCCCAGGCCCTGGGGCCAACGTCCTGACTTTC. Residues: CASSPGPGANVLTF.

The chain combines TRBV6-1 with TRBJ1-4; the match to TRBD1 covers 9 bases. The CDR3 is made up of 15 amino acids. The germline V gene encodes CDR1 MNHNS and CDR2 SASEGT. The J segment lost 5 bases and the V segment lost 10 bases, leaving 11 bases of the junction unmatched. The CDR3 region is CATGTGQGLNEKLFF. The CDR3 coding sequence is TGTGCCACCGGGACGGGACAGGGACTAAATGAAAAACTGTTTTTT.

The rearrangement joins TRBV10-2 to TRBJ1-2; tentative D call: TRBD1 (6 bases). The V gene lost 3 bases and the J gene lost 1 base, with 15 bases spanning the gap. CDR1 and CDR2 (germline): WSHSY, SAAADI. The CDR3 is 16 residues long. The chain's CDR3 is CASSDRGFGGNYGYTF. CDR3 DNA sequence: TGCGCCAGCAGTGATAGGGGGTTCGGAGGTAACTATGGCTACACCTTC.

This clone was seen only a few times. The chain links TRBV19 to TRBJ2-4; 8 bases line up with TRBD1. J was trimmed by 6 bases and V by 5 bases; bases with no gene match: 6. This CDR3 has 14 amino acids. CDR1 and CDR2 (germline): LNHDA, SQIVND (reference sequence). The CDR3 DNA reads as TGTGCCAGTAGTCTACAGACAGGGGTAAACATTCAGTACTTC. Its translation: CASSLQTGVNIQYF.

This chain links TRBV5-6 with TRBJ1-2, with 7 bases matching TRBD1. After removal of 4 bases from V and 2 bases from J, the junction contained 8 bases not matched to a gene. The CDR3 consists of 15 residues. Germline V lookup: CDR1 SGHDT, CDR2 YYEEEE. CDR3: CASSKTGSGNYGYTF. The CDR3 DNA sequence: TGTGCCAGCAGCAAGACAGGGAGTGGGAACTATGGCTACACCTTC.